Sequencing of this T cell receptor beta chain was carried out in a study of post-analysis software for immune sequencing data (dated by TCRdb to about 2015). As for the study more broadly: Disease courses on record covered relapsing-remitting, secondary progressive and progressive-relapsing multiple sclerosis, though some patients had no subtype annotation. A subset of samples was prepared in parallel using single-end sample barcoding, then pooled and co-amplified after Illumina adapter ligation. The multiple sclerosis patient repertoires were compared with ten to eleven previously published healthy control repertoires from donors aged 6 to 25 years. General findings and caveats noted by the study authors: Direct clustering with F measure showed strong co-clustering of samples prepared in the same batch, prompting a batch-effect correction. The control group was slightly older than the multiple sclerosis patient group. Patients showed significantly higher frequencies than controls for a handful of TRBV segments, among them TRBV5-6, TRBV5-1 and TRBV20-1. Normalized Chao1 diversity was significantly lower in multiple sclerosis patients than controls, suggesting substantial peripheral T-cell clonal expansion.

TCR beta repertoires were profiled from peripheral blood of 13 young patients with multiple sclerosis to demonstrate the VDJtools post-analysis software. The multiple sclerosis patients were children and adolescents between roughly 6 and 17 years of age. From its cysteine to its phenylalanine, the CDR3 spans 12 amino acids. Of the read, only the CDR3 DNA is kept; its 36 bases are in frame from base 1. V gives up 5 bases and J gives up 9 bases, and the segment between their germline ends measures 13 bases. Library construction relied on PCR. These reads were obtained on an Illumina HiSeq 2500. Unique molecular identifiers were incorporated into TCR beta cDNA libraries to reduce PCR and sequencing biases. Approximately 500,000 cDNA molecules were obtained per 1 to 10 million input T cells, so each molecule approximated one T cell. The patient libraries were prepared and sequenced with the same protocol used for the earlier healthy control dataset. Samples belonging to the same batch were prepared together, multiplexed and sequenced on a shared HiSeq lane. The authors' analysis ran thus. MIGEC handled the raw barcoded reads, throwing out single-read molecular identifier groups before consensus assembly and CDR3 extraction. VDJtools was used for post-analysis of the clonotype tables, with diversity normalized by down-sampling every dataset to the smallest sample size. To correct batch-related cross-sample contamination, repertoire overlap clustering matched CDR3 amino acid sequences but not nucleotide sequences. The public reads were reprocessed in TCRdb via fastp at Q25 and MiXCR, keeping in-frame beta chains. One record per CDR3 amino acid sequence lists the most common genes and DNA. The V and J calls come from TCRdb's annotation, not from the publication. The sample profile shows 750,000 to 900,000 distinct CDR3 sequences; 40% to 55% of them were found once. Over 4.5% of the sample is held by the ten biggest clonotypes.

As for this clonotype: No cognate antigen has been identified for it. Base qualities are missing; no much larger clone stands one base away.

Source material: blood. This TCR came from a girl aged 5-17 years with multiple sclerosis. The V and J genes are TRBV12-3 or TRBV12-4 and TRBJ1-2, with the D gene not confidently named. The sequenced DNA: TGTGCCAGCAGTAGCCCTATGGGGAGCTACACCTTC. This translates into CASSSPMGSYTF.